The clone carrying this T cell receptor (beta chain) was recorded at least ten times. Its antigen is unknown. This sample is drawn from a study of T-cell memory formation after mild COVID-19. Findings and limits, study-wide: Those CD4+ clones that contracted were mainly in CM and EM (CD8+ ones in EMRA). The appearance of some responding clones in pre-infection memory suggested that cross-reactive memory joined. Day 37-peaking second-wave clones had unconfirmed SARS-CoV-2 specificity.

TCRdb recomputed calls from the 5' RACE reads with MiXCR, one row per CDR3 protein. The table shows around 340,000 distinct CDR3 sequences, with over 10% occurring only once. The CDR3 covers 16 residues. Germline V lookup: CDR1 DFQATT, CDR2 SNEGSKA (reference sequence). V was cut by 6 bases and J by 0 bases, with 18 bases left in between. The sample taken for sequencing was PBMCs or a T cell subset sorted from them (not recorded which). The origin of this receptor is a man between 18 and 35 years old who had mild COVID-19 (a few samples of this study predate the infection). Cell type and time point are not known. The V and J genes are TRBV20-1 and TRBJ2-1; either TRBD1 or TRBD2 may supply D (6 bases each). CDR3 DNA: TGCAGTGCCCCGACCCCGGGGGCGAGCTCCTACAATGAGCAGTTCTTC. Residues: CSAPTPGASSYNEQFF.